A selection of T cell receptor beta chains follows, all from one sample in a study of shared T cell receptors in the human thymus. Data came from immunoSEQ multiplex PCR; TCRdb stores just in-frame clones and leaves some out. The data contain hundreds of thousands of clones, approximately 85% of them seen just once; the ten biggest clones take up about 0.0098%. The data were also submitted as part of a second study, on human thymus T cells.

Material for sequencing was thymocytes. All receptors derive from a girl less than two years old with a congenital heart defect. CDR3s include the opening cysteine and the closing phenylalanine or tryptophan. A D gene is named only where the DNA matches it firmly. The listing skips clone size in some rows; elsewhere it reads once, few, many or a size class.

TRBD1,TRBV5-6,TRBJ1-2,.,TGTGCCAGCAGCCCAACAGGGGCGGGCTACACCTTC,CASSPTGAGYTF
TRBD1,TRBV6-5,TRBJ2-7,.,TGTGCCAGCAAAACTGGGGACAGGGTCGAGCAGTACTTC,CASKTGDRVEQYF
TRBD1,TRBV11-2,TRBJ1-1,.,TGTGCCAGCAGCCCACCGATAAGACAGGGGCGGAACACTGAAGCTTTCTTT,CASSPPIRQGRNTEAFF
.,TRBV5-1,TRBJ2-1,.,TGCGCCAGCAGCCCTAAAGACAGTTTCTACAATGAGCAGTTCTTC,CASSPKDSFYNEQFF
.,TRBV7-3,TRBJ2-3,.,TGTGCCAGCAGCACCCACCCCACGGGGGAAGCAGATACGCAGTATTTT,CASSTHPTGEADTQYF
.,TRBV28,TRBJ1-4,once,TGTGCCAGCAGTAATCCGGGAACAGCCAATGAAAAACTGTTTTTT,CASSNPGTANEKLFF
TRBD1,TRBV4-1,TRBJ2-1,.,TGCGCCAGCAGCCAGGGCGAGGGGACAGGGATTTGGATTGATGAGCAGTTCTTC,CASSQGEGTGIWIDEQFF
.,TRBV6-6,TRBJ1-3,.,TGTGCCAGCAGTCCCGCGGGGAGACACTCTGGAAACACCATATATTTT,CASSPAGRHSGNTIYF
TRBD1,TRBV29-1,TRBJ2-6,few,TGCAGCGTTAAACTTGGACAGGGAAGGACTGGGGCCAACGTCCTGACTTTC,CSVKLGQGRTGANVLTF
TRBD1,TRBV7-2,TRBJ2-3,.,TGTGCCAGCAGCTTTCGGGGGCCCAAGGGGACAGGGCTCACAGATACGCAGTATTTT,CASSFRGPKGTGLTDTQYF
TRBD2,TRBV2,TRBJ2-3,.,TGTGCCACCGACCACCCTAGCGGGGATCGCACAGATACGCAGTATTTT,CATDHPSGDRTDTQYF
.,TRBV9,TRBJ1-3,few,TGTGCCAGCAGCGTAGCGGGGTCTGGAAACACCATATATTTT,CASSVAGSGNTIYF
TRBD2,TRBV28,TRBJ2-1,.,TGTGCCAGCCGGACTAGCCCTTACAATGAGCAGTTCTTC,CASRTSPYNEQFF
.,TRBV28,TRBJ2-6,.,TGTGCCAGCAGTTCCCACACCCGACTGAAGAGGGCCAACTCTGGGGCCAACGTCCTGACTTTC,CASSSHTRLKRANSGANVLTF
TRBD1,TRBV6-4,TRBJ2-2,few,TGTGCCAGCAGCGCCTACGACAGGGGGGGGAACACCGGGGAGCTGTTTTTT,CASSAYDRGGNTGELFF
.,TRBV6-1,TRBJ1-5,few,TGTGCCAGCAGTGAATCCTACCATCAGCCCCAGCATTTT,CASSESYHQPQHF
TRBD1,TRBV30,TRBJ2-3,.,TGTGCCTGGAGCTGGGACAGTAACACAGATACGCAGTATTTT,CAWSWDSNTDTQYF
TRBD1,TRBV7-8,TRBJ1-2,.,TGTGCCAGCAGCTTAGATAGGACAGGGGTCTTTGGCTACACCTTC,CASSLDRTGVFGYTF
TRBD2,TRBV28,TRBJ2-7,.,TGTGCCAGCAGTTTTATTCCCTCTAGCGGGGGAACATTCTACGAGCAGTACTTC,CASSFIPSSGGTFYEQYF
.,TRBV19,TRBJ1-1,.,TGTGCCAGTAGAACAGGGAAAACCACTGAAGCTTTCTTT,CASRTGKTTEAFF
.,TRBV13,TRBJ2-1,once,TGTGCCAGCAACAGTTACAATGAGCAGTTCTTC,CASNSYNEQFF
TRBD1,TRBV5-1,TRBJ1-2,.,TGCGCCAGCAGCCTAGCAACGGGGACAGGGAGCTATGGCTACACCTTC,CASSLATGTGSYGYTF
TRBD2,TRBV11-2,TRBJ2-1,.,TGTGCCAGCAGCTTACGGACTAGCGGTTTCCCCAATGAGCAGTTCTTC,CASSLRTSGFPNEQFF
.,TRBV7-8,TRBJ1-4,.,TGTGCCAGCAGCTTAGTTGGAGAACTTAATGAAAAACTGTTTTTT,CASSLVGELNEKLFF
TRBD2,TRBV4-2,TRBJ2-2,.,TGTGCCAGCAACGGGACTAGCGGGGGGGCCTCTACCGGGGAGCTGTTTTTT,CASNGTSGGASTGELFF
TRBD1,TRBV6-1,TRBJ1-1,.,TGTGCCAGCAGTGATCGTGGGACAGGCACTGAAGCTTTCTTT,CASSDRGTGTEAFF